This passage covers 14 T cell receptor beta chains from one sample sequenced in a study of glioma-infiltrating T cells. Using RNA template, CDR3s of TCR alpha and beta were amplified with iRepertoire arm-PCR. TCRdb reanalysed the multiplex PCR reads using MiXCR and keeps one entry per CDR3 protein. The top ten clones hold roughly 5.4% of a sample with around 170,000 distinct CDR3 sequences, roughly two fifths of them seen once. The sequenced sample was glioma tissue, nonneoplastic brain tissue, or PBMCs (not recorded which). The receptors shown here come from a human donor with low-grade glioma or glioblastoma, undergoing nonglioma brain surgery, or in good health (not recorded which).

This clonotype was recorded once. J is TRBJ1-5 and V is TRBV6-6, with D unclear. This CDR3 contains 13 residues. Germline CDR1 and CDR2: MNHNY and SVGAGI (reference sequence). V lost 5 bases, J lost 13 bases, and 18 bases lay in between. The CDR3, as DNA: TGTGCCAGCAGTGTACCCCTGAATTCCCCTCAGCATTTT. This sequence encodes CASSVPLNSPQHF.

This clonotype was seen at least ten times. The CDR3 reads CASSRRAGTDTQYF. CDR3 in DNA: TGTGCCAGCAGCCGGAGGGCCGGGACAGATACGCAGTATTTT. This rearrangement joins TRBV7-2 to TRBJ2-3, with TRBD2 as a possible D gene (6 bases). The CDR3 contains 14 residues. V dropped 5 bases and J dropped 3 bases, with 12 bases sitting between them. Germline V gene sequence: CDR1 SGHTA, CDR2 FQGNSA. Complete variable domain (other parts from reference TRBV7-2 and TRBJ2-3): GAGVSQSPSNKVTEKGKDVELRCDPISGHTALYWYRQSLGQGLEFLIYFQGNSAPDKSGLPSDRFSAERTGGSVSTLTIQRTQQEDSAVYLCASSRRAGTDTQYFGPGTRLTVL.

With regard to this clonotype: This clone may be a read error of a much larger clone one base away. The chain recombines TRBV28 with TRBJ1-2; perhaps TRBD1 as D (5 bases). This CDR3 has 13 residues. The V and J ends lost 7 bases and 7 bases respectively, with 16 bases between them. Germline V gene lookup returns CDR1 MDHEN and CDR2 SYDVKM. The chain's CDR3 is CASIPGDVGGYTF. In DNA, the CDR3 is TGTGCCAGCATACCGGGGGATGTAGGTGGCTACACCTTC.

As concerns this clonotype: A much larger clone differs from this one at a single base, so this may be a read error. The chain links TRBV25-1 to TRBJ1-2; D not resolved. Per the germline V gene, CDR1 is MGHDK and CDR2 is SYGVNS. This CDR3 contains 16 residues. V was clipped by 7 bases and J by 4 bases, with 22 bases between them. Here the CDR3 reads CASTHSSLAVPYGYTF. CDR3 DNA sequence: TGTGCCAGCACACACAGCTCCCTAGCTGTACCCTATGGCTACACCTTC.

In regard to this clonotype: A much larger clone is a single base away; this may be a read error. The chain uses TRBV20-1 and TRBJ2-1, with 8 bases aligning to TRBD2. The CDR3 consists of 17 residues. J lost 2 bases, V lost 2 bases, and 11 bases had no gene match. Germline V CDR1 and CDR2: DFQATT, SNEGSKA (reference sequence). The CDR3, as DNA: TGCAGTGCTAGAAAACTACCGGGAGGGGGGACCTACAATGAGCAGTTCTTC. Translation: CSARKLPGGGTYNEQFF.

A few counts support this clonotype. The V and J genes are TRBV11-2 and TRBJ2-5; tentative D call: TRBD2 (5 bases). Germline V gene lookup returns CDR1 SGHAT and CDR2 FQNNGV. This CDR3 spans 15 amino acids. Trimming took 1 base from V and 3 from J, leaving 12 bases between them. The CDR3 DNA reads as TGTGCCAGCAGCTTAGGGGGAGCACGTGAAGAGACCCAGTACTTC. It yields the protein CASSLGGAREETQYF.

V is TRBV5-1 and J is TRBJ1-3, with D unresolved. Germline V CDR1 and CDR2: SGHRS, YFSETQ. The germline V and J ends were trimmed by 0 bases and 0 bases, with 7 bases remaining between them. CDR3 size: 15 residues. CDR3 loop: CASSLEAFSGNTIYF. For the CDR3, the DNA is TGCGCCAGCAGCTTGGAGGCATTCTCTGGAAACACCATATATTTT.

This clonotype was recorded many times. The rearrangement uses TRBV14 and TRBJ2-3; 8 positions match TRBD1. Trimming took 5 bases from V and 1 from J; bases not matched to a gene: 14. The germline gives CDR1 SGHDN, CDR2 FVKESK. This CDR3 is built from 18 residues. The CDR3 loop reads CASSIREFGTGGTDTQYF. The CDR3 bases are TGTGCCAGCAGCATCAGGGAGTTTGGGACAGGTGGCACAGATACGCAGTATTTT.

About this clonotype itself: A read error may be the cause here, since a much bigger clone is one base away. The CDR3 loop is CASIGGERTEAFF. CDR3 bases: TGTGCCAGTATTGGAGGGGAGAGAACTGAAGCTTTCTTT. The rearrangement uses TRBV19 and TRBJ1-1; D might be TRBD1 (5 bases). Per the germline V gene, CDR1 is LNHDA and CDR2 is SQIVND (reference sequence). CDR3 size: 13 residues. V dropped 7 bases and J dropped 5 bases, with 14 bases sitting between them.

CDR3 amino acids: CSVDFGTNNEQFF. DNA of the CDR3: TGCAGCGTCGATTTCGGGACTAACAATGAGCAGTTCTTC. The chain employs TRBV29-1 and TRBJ2-1; 7 bases fit TRBD2. Germline trimming cut 6 bases from V and 5 bases from J; bases unmatched to any gene: 7. Germline CDR1 SQVTM, CDR2 ANQGSEA. The CDR3 runs to 13 residues.

This clonotype was counted many times. A single base separates this from a much larger clone, so it may be a read error. This chain connects TRBV20-1 to TRBJ1-1; D is unresolved. V was shortened by 6 bases and J by 4 bases, with 15 bases between the two germline ends. Germline loops: CDR1 DFQATT, CDR2 SNEGSKA (reference sequence). This CDR3 is 13 amino acids long. The CDR3 reads CSAPLDLSTEAFF. The CDR3 nucleotides read TGCAGTGCGCCCCTTGATCTGAGCACTGAAGCTTTCTTT.

This clonotype was counted only a few times. The rearrangement uses TRBV10-3 and TRBJ1-2; perhaps TRBD1 as D (5 bases). CDR3 length equals 15 residues. Trimming left V 3 bases short and J 0 bases short, with 11 bases between. The germline gives CDR1 ENHRY, CDR2 SYGVKD. The CDR3 loop is CAISDTGRPNYGYTF. Written as DNA, the CDR3 is TGTGCCATCAGTGATACGGGGCGCCCTAACTATGGCTACACCTTC.

This clonotype was detected ten times or more. The V call is TRBV20-1, the J call TRBJ1-3; D possibly corresponds to TRBD1 (5 bases). CDR3 size: 14 residues. Germline V gene lookup returns CDR1 DFQATT and CDR2 SNEGSKA (reference sequence). Trimming removed 3 bases at V and 1 base at J, with 10 bases between. CDR3 loop: CSASRGGSGNTIYF. The CDR3 DNA follows: TGCAGTGCTAGCCGGGGGGGTTCTGGAAACACCATATATTTT.

Worth noting for this clonotype: A much more abundant neighbour one base away suggests this may be a read error. This CDR3 is missing its conserved last phenylalanine or tryptophan, likely due to a read error. This rearrangement joins TRBV28 to TRBJ2-2; 11 bases are shared with TRBD1. The CDR3 sequence is 16 residues long. V was pared by 5 bases and J by 8 bases, with 10 bases of the junction left unmatched. From germline, CDR1 is MDHEN and CDR2 SYDVKM. The CDR3 bases are TGTGCCAGCAGTGCATCCGGGACAGGGGGATTTGGGGAGCTGTTTCTT. It encodes CASSASGTGGFGELFL.